The 26 T cell receptor beta chains reported below all come from one sample, sequenced in a study of T cells in Graves' hyperthyroidism and ophthalmopathy. The source material, RNA transcripts, was used to amplify TCR beta CDR3 regions. Initially, a first-round RT-PCR of the TCR CDR3 employed the HTBI primer set. TCRdb itself ran the multiplex PCR reads through MiXCR, one entry per CDR3 protein. This sample has a few hundred thousand distinct CDR3 sequences, with roughly 14% found just once. The sample consisted of blood. The receptors were sampled from a woman in her thirties or forties with Graves' hyperthyroidism that later progressed to Graves' ophthalmopathy.

There are many counts of this clonotype. Here the CDR3 reads CASSPPAWSYEQYF. The CDR3 DNA reads TGTGCCAGCTCACCACCGGCGTGGTCCTACGAGCAGTACTTC. The genes are TRBV18 and TRBJ2-7; the D is unclear. Between the trimmed V and J ends, which lost 0 bases and 1 base, there was a span of 7 bases. Germline-derived CDR1 and CDR2 are KGHSH and LQKENI. This CDR3 is 14 amino acids long. The whole variable domain, remainder taken from reference TRBV18 and TRBJ2-7, is NAGVMQNPRHLVRRRGQEARLRCSPMKGHSHVYWYRQLPEEGLKFMVYLQKENIIDESGMPKERFSAEFPKEGPSILRIQQVVRGDSAAYFCASSPPAWSYEQYFGPGTRLTVT.

This clonotype appeared a few times. The chain employs TRBV6-1 and TRBJ2-2; the match to TRBD1 covers 8 bases. Germline V CDR1 and CDR2: MNHNS, SASEGT. CDR3 length equals 19 residues. The ends lost 6 bases at V and 3 bases at J; junction bases unmatched: 18. This CDR3 is CASRRLTGASFKDTGELFF. CDR3 DNA sequence: TGTGCCAGCAGGCGCCTGACAGGGGCGTCGTTTAAGGACACCGGGGAGCTGTTTTTT.

This clonotype was picked up many times. The chain recombines TRBV6-5 with TRBJ2-5; maybe TRBD1 (5 bases). Looked up from germline, CDR1 is MNHEY and CDR2 is SVGAGI. Trimming took 2 bases from V and 4 from J, leaving 8 bases between them. The CDR3 extends over 13 amino acids. CDR3 region: CASSYDRGETQYF. The CDR3 region has the DNA TGTGCCAGCAGTTACGACAGAGGAGAGACCCAGTACTTC.

In its sample, this clonotype was seen a few times. This rearrangement joins TRBV15 to TRBJ2-1; perhaps TRBD1 as D (6 bases). CDR1 is LNHNV, CDR2 YYDKDF, per germline (reference sequence). The length of the CDR3 is 14 residues. The V end was cut by 5 bases, the J end by 5 bases, with 13 bases between. In nucleotides, the CDR3 is TGTGCCACCAGCGATGAGGGACATCACAATGAGCAGTTCTTC. Protein product: CATSDEGHHNEQFF.

This clonotype was picked up many times. V gene TRBV6-5 combines with J gene TRBJ2-1; D is possibly TRBD1 or TRBD2 (5 bases each). Trimming left V 2 bases short and J 5 bases short, with 10 bases between. Germline lookup yields CDR1 MNHEY and CDR2 SVGAGI. This CDR3 contains 14 residues. The chain's CDR3 is CASSYPGPHNEQFF. CDR3 nucleotide sequence: TGTGCCAGCAGTTACCCGGGACCCCACAATGAGCAGTTCTTC.

This clonotype was counted many times. V usage is TRBV12-3 or TRBV12-4 and J usage is TRBJ2-7; D is possibly TRBD2 (6 bases). The V gene lost 5 bases and the J gene lost 1 base, with 12 bases spanning the gap. This CDR3 is 14 amino acids long. The CDR3 DNA reads as TGTGCCAGCAGTCAGACTAGTGGGTCCTACGAGCAGTACTTC. It translates to CASSQTSGSYEQYF.

This rearrangement joins TRBV6-1 to TRBJ2-7; no firm D call. V was trimmed by 6 bases and J by 3 bases, leaving 18 bases between them. The CDR3 runs 15 residues. CDR1 MNHNS and CDR2 SASEGT come from the germline V gene. For the CDR3, the DNA is TGTGCCAGCAGGGATCTGAGATCTGCTAACTACGAGCAGTACTTC. Translation gives CASRDLRSANYEQYF.

This clonotype appeared many times. CDR3 sequence: CASRPRDNEQFF. CDR3 DNA sequence: TGTGCCAGCAGACCAAGAGACAATGAGCAGTTCTTC. The chain uses TRBV6-2 or TRBV6-3 and TRBJ2-1, with D hard to call. Trimming shortened V by 6 bases and J by 5 bases, and 8 bases separated the two germline ends. The CDR3 is 12 residues long. Germline V CDR1 and CDR2: MNHEY, SVGEGT.

The table lists this clonotype with many counts. V is TRBV28 and J is TRBJ2-1; 11 bases are a match to TRBD2. Germline lookup yields CDR1 MDHEN and CDR2 SYDVKM. V was clipped by 6 bases and J by 6 bases; unmatched bases: 10. There are 16 residues in the CDR3. The CDR3 here is CASRPLAGGRTNEQFF. CDR3 in DNA: TGTGCCAGCAGACCCTTAGCGGGAGGGCGAACCAATGAGCAGTTCTTC.

This clonotype was counted many times. The chain carries TRBV29-1 and TRBJ2-3; D gene uncertain. V lost 3 bases and J 0 bases, leaving 13 bases between the germline ends. CDR3 length equals 15 residues. Per the germline V gene, CDR1 is SQVTM and CDR2 is ANQGSEA. CDR3 sequence (DNA): TGCAGCGTTGAGACTGGTCGTCCTAGCACAGATACGCAGTATTTT. As protein: CSVETGRPSTDTQYF.

This clonotype was seen repeatedly, ten times or more. This chain uses TRBV7-2 with TRBJ2-5; TRBD1 agrees at 8 bases. CDR1 SGHTA and CDR2 FQGNSA come from the germline V gene. The CDR3 has 15 residues. Trimming took 2 bases from V and 5 from J; bases not matched to a gene: 7. CDR3 amino acids: CASSLQGAVGETQYF. The CDR3 DNA is TGTGCCAGCAGCTTACAGGGGGCGGTAGGGGAGACCCAGTACTTC.

This clonotype has at least ten counts. The V gene is TRBV7-9, the J gene TRBJ2-4, with TRBD2 identical over 7 bases. The length of the CDR3 is 14 residues. CDR1 is SEHNR and CDR2 is FQNEAQ in the germline V gene (reference sequence). The V gene end was trimmed by 5 bases and the J gene end by 9 bases; junction bases not matched to a gene: 10. The CDR3 region has the DNA TGTGCCAGCAGCGGGGGGGTGAGTGGCGGCATTCAGTACTTC. This encodes CASSGGVSGGIQYF.

The gene calls are TRBV11-2 and TRBJ2-2; 7 nucleotides match TRBD1. Germline V lookup: CDR1 SGHAT, CDR2 FQNNGV. V shed 3 bases, J shed 1 base, and the junction held 2 bases outside the gene matches. This CDR3 has 15 amino acids. The CDR3 DNA reads TGTGCCAGCAGCTTTGGACAGGAGAACACCGGGGAGCTGTTTTTT. It specifies CASSFGQENTGELFF.

The genes are TRBV7-9 and TRBJ2-5; no reliable D call. Trimming removed 5 bases from V and 5 bases from J, with 9 bases in between. The V gene's germline CDR1 is SEHNR and CDR2 FQNEAQ (reference sequence). The CDR3 runs 12 residues. CDR3 amino acids: CASSVLEETQYF. CDR3 in DNA: TGTGCCAGCAGCGTTCTGGAGGAGACCCAGTACTTC.

This clonotype was recorded many times. The chain combines TRBV20-1 with TRBJ2-1, with 10 positions matching TRBD2. From germline, CDR1 is DFQATT and CDR2 SNEGSKA (reference sequence). With V trimmed by 6 bases and J by 6 bases, 8 bases remained unmatched. The CDR3 sequence is 14 residues long. The CDR3 is CSAGASGSFNEQFF. CDR3 nucleotides: TGCAGTGCGGGAGCTAGCGGGAGTTTCAATGAGCAGTTCTTC.

This clonotype was counted ten times or more. The chain couples TRBV2 to TRBJ1-1, with a possible D match to TRBD1 (5 bases). The V end was cut by 6 bases, the J end by 11 bases, with 13 bases between. CDR1 SNHLY and CDR2 FYNNEI come from the germline V gene. This CDR3 has 11 residues. The CDR3 region has the DNA TGTGCCAGCAGGAACCCTGGGGGTGCTTTCTTT. It yields the protein CASRNPGGAFF.

The chain recombines TRBV28 with TRBJ1-2; 7 bases agree with TRBD1. Germline V gene sequence: CDR1 MDHEN, CDR2 SYDVKM. V was clipped by 6 bases and J by 5 bases; unmatched bases: 27. The CDR3 is made up of 20 amino acids. CDR3 coding DNA: TGTGCCAGCAGCGATCCCGTCGAAGGCAACGCAACAGGGGCGGGGTATGGCTACACCTTC. Protein sequence: CASSDPVEGNATGAGYGYTF.

Ten or more counts support this clonotype. V is TRBV20-1 and J is TRBJ1-5, with D tentatively TRBD1 (5 bases). This CDR3 region has 12 residues. Trimming pared 3 bases from V and 6 bases from J, leaving 9 bases between. Germline V gene sequence: CDR1 DFQATT, CDR2 SNEGSKA (reference sequence). The CDR3 bases are TGCAGTGCTAGCGTGGGGGTTCAGCCCCAGCATTTT. It yields the protein CSASVGVQPQHF.

This clonotype occurred many times. V gene TRBV6-1 combines with J gene TRBJ2-3, with 11 bases aligning to TRBD2. Germline V gene sequence: CDR1 MNHNS, CDR2 SASEGT. The CDR3 loop spans 15 amino acids. V dropped 5 bases and J dropped 4; count of bases not matched to a gene: 5. The CDR3 here is CASSKTSGSSDTQYF. CDR3 DNA sequence: TGTGCCAGCAGTAAAACTAGCGGGAGTTCAGATACGCAGTATTTT.

The V call is TRBV28, the J call TRBJ1-4; 9 bases map to TRBD1. The V gene end was trimmed by 7 bases and the J gene end by 4 bases; junction bases not matched to a gene: 13. CDR1 MDHEN and CDR2 SYDVKM come from the germline V gene. CDR3 size: 17 residues. Written as DNA, the CDR3 is TGTGCCAGCATTCCTAGGATGGGGACAGGGATTAATGAAAAACTGTTTTTT. It specifies CASIPRMGTGINEKLFF.

Ten or more counts support this clonotype. This chain joins TRBV6-1 and TRBJ2-1, with 10 positions matching TRBD2. Germline trimming cut 11 bases from V and 0 bases from J; bases unmatched to any gene: 1. This CDR3 comprises 13 residues. CDR1 MNHNS and CDR2 SASEGT come from the germline V gene. The CDR3 loop reads CAASGGSYNEQFF. In DNA, the CDR3 is TGTGCCGCTAGCGGGGGCTCCTACAATGAGCAGTTCTTC.

This clonotype was found many times. V and J are TRBV11-2 and TRBJ2-2, with D possibly TRBD1 on 5 matching bases. The V end was cut by 5 bases, the J end by 4 bases, with 8 bases between. The CDR3 sequence is 13 residues long. Per germline, CDR1 SGHAT and CDR2 FQNNGV. Here the CDR3 reads CASSVTVTGELFF. Written as DNA, the CDR3 is TGTGCCAGCAGCGTGACAGTCACCGGGGAGCTGTTTTTT.

This clonotype appeared many times. This chain links TRBV19 with TRBJ1-1; no firm D call. Trimming pared 3 bases from V and 1 base from J, leaving 9 bases between. The CDR3 is 14 amino acids. Germline-derived CDR1 and CDR2 are LNHDA and SQIVND (reference sequence). CDR3 in amino acids: CASSIPPSNTEAFF. In DNA form, the CDR3 reads TGTGCCAGTAGTATCCCGCCTTCGAACACTGAAGCTTTCTTT. The full variable domain, with the rest looked up from reference TRBV19 and TRBJ1-1, is DGGITQSPKYLFRKEGQNVTLSCEQNLNHDAMYWYRQDPGQGLRLIYYSQIVNDFQKGDIAEGYSVSREKKESFPLTVTSAQKNPTAFYLCASSIPPSNTEAFFGQGTRLTVV.

This clonotype has at least ten counts. This rearrangement joins TRBV5-8 to TRBJ2-3, with unresolved D. Germline CDR1 reads SGHTS; CDR2 reads YDEGEE. Between the trimmed V and J ends, which lost 5 bases and 0 bases, there was a span of 4 bases. The CDR3 has 12 residues. The CDR3 is CASSFSTDTQYF. The CDR3 DNA reads TGTGCCAGCAGTTTCAGCACAGATACGCAGTATTTT.

This clonotype was seen many times. V and J are TRBV12-3 or TRBV12-4 and TRBJ1-2; 8 bases align to TRBD1. CDR3 size: 13 residues. The J segment lost 5 bases and the V segment lost 6 bases, leaving 5 bases of the junction unmatched. CDR3 sequence (DNA): TGTGCCAGCAGCCGAGACAGGGGTTATGGCTACACCTTC. Amino acids: CASSRDRGYGYTF.

This clonotype showed up many times. The chain couples TRBV20-1 to TRBJ2-7, with D possibly TRBD1 on 7 matching bases. Per germline, CDR1 DFQATT and CDR2 SNEGSKA (reference sequence). The CDR3 has 13 residues. Trimming removed 6 bases from V and 2 bases from J, with 14 bases in between. Here the CDR3 DNA reads TGCAGTGCCAGGGGGGAGGAGGCCTACGAGCAGTACTTC. This translates into CSARGEEAYEQYF.